A single sample gave rise to the 4 T cell receptor beta chains below, sequenced in a study of blood T cell repertoires in COVID-19. The table came from immunoSEQ multiplex PCR; TCRdb's copy has only in-frame clones and leaves some out. The repertoire includes approximately 260,000 clones, under 90% of them detected once, and roughly 8.6% sits in the top ten. The sequenced sample consisted of peripheral blood. These receptors were obtained from a human donor in a cohort sampled during active COVID-19.

The chain recombines TRBV4-3 with TRBJ2-2; 7 nucleotides align to TRBD2. V lost 1 base, J lost 6 bases, and 2 bases stayed unmatched. This CDR3 has 14 amino acids. The germline CDR1 and CDR2 sequences are LGHNA and YSLEER. The CDR3: CASSQVGGAGELFF. DNA for the CDR3: TGCGCCAGCAGCCAAGTGGGGGGGGCCGGGGAGCTGTTTTTT.

The chain links TRBV24-1 to TRBJ2-7, with D maybe TRBD1 (5 bases). This CDR3 contains 14 residues. The germline gives CDR1 KGHDR, CDR2 SFDVKD. Trimming shortened V by 7 bases and J by 2 bases, and 14 bases separated the two germline ends. The CDR3 protein is CATSAPRAPYEQYF. The CDR3 nucleotides read TGTGCCACCAGCGCACCCAGGGCCCCCTACGAGCAGTACTTC.

V gene TRBV4-3 combines with J gene TRBJ1-6; no reliable D call. The ends were cut back, 0 bases at V and 0 bases at J, with 9 bases in the middle. This CDR3 region has 17 residues. Germline V gene data show CDR1 as LGHNA and CDR2 as YSLEER. CDR3 DNA sequence: TGCGCCAGCAGCCAAGATCTCGGTAGCTCCTATAATTCACCCCTCCACTTT. It codes for CASSQDLGSSYNSPLHF.

V gene TRBV6-2 or TRBV6-3 combines with J gene TRBJ1-4, with a possible D match to TRBD1 (5 bases). Per germline, CDR1 MNHEY and CDR2 SVGEGT. This CDR3 has 13 amino acids. With 2 bases removed from V and 8 bases from J, the gap between germline ends came to 9 bases. The CDR3 bases are TGTGCCAGCAGTTACCTGGGGCCAGAAAAACTGTTTTTT. It codes for CASSYLGPEKLFF.